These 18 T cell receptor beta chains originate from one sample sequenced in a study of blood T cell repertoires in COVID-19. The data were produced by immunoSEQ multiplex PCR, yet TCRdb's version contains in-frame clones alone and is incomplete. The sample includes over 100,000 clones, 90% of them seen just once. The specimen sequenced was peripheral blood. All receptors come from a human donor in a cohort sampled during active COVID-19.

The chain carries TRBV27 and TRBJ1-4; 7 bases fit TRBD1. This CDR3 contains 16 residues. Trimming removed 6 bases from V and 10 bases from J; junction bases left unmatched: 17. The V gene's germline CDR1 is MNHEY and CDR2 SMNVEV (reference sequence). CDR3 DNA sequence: TGTGCCAGCAGCTTTATATCGGGGACAGTTTTGGGAAAACTGTTTTTT. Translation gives CASSFISGTVLGKLFF.

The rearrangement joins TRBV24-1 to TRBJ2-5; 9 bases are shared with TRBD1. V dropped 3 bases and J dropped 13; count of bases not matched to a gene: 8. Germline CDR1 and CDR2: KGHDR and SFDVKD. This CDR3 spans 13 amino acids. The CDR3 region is CATSDPSSDRGYF. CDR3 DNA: TGTGCCACCAGTGATCCGTCGTCGGACAGGGGGTACTTC.

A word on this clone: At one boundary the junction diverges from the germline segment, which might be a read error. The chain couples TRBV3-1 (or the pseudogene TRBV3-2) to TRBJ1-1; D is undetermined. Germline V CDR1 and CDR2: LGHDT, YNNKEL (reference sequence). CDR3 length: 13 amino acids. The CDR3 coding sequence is TGTGCCAGCAGCGACCGCGTAACGGGGTACGCGAATTTT. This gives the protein CASSDRVTGYANF.

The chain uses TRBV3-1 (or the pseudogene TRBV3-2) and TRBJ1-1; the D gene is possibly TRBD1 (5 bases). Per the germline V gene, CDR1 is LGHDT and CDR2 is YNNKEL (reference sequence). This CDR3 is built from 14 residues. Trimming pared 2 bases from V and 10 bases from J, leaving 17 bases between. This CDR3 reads CASSQSARVGGAFF. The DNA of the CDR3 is TGTGCCAGCAGCCAATCGGCACGTGTCGGGGGAGCTTTCTTT.

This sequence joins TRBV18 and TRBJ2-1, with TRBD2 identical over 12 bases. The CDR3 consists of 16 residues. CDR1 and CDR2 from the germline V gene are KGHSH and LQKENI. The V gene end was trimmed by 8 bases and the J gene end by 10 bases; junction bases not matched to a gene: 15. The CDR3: CASTSTSGRTLGEQFF. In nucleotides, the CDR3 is TGTGCCAGCACCTCCACTAGCGGGAGGACCCTGGGAGAGCAGTTCTTC.

Here the CDR3 DNA reads TGTGCCAGCAGCCCTCGGACAGGGAGGGGCAATGAGCAGTTCTTC. Amino acid sequence: CASSPRTGRGNEQFF. J is TRBJ2-1 and V is TRBV7-2, with a possible D match to TRBD1 (8 bases). The CDR3 length is 15 residues. Trimming removed 5 bases at V and 6 bases at J, with 17 bases between. Germline-derived CDR1 and CDR2 are SGHTA and FQGNSA.

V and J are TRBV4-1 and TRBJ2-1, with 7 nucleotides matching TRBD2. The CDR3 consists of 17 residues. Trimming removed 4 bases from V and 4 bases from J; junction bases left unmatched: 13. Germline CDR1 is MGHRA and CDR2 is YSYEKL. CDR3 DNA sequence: TGCGCCAGCAGCCGGGAGGGGTCGGGACGGTCGTACAATGAGCAGTTCTTC. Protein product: CASSREGSGRSYNEQFF.

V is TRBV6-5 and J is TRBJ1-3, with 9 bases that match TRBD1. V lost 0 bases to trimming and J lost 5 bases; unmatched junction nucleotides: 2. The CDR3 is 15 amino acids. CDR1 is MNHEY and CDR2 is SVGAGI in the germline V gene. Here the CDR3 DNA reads TGTGCCAGCAGTTACTCGGGACAGGGAAGAAACACCATATATTTT. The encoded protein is CASSYSGQGRNTIYF.

The CDR3 DNA follows: TGTGCCAGCAGGGATACCGGGACAGGGGTGTATGGCTACACCTTC. Its translation is CASRDTGTGVYGYTF. The chain combines TRBV6-5 with TRBJ1-2, with 10 bases fitting TRBD1. Trimming at V came to 6 bases and at J to 5 bases, leaving 9 bases not matched to a gene. From germline, CDR1 is MNHEY and CDR2 SVGAGI. The CDR3 has 15 amino acids.

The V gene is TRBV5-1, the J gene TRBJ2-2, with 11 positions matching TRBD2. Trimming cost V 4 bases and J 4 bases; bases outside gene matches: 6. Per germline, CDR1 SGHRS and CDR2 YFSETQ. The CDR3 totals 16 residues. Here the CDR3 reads CASSIGLAGSTGELFF. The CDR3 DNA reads TGCGCCAGCAGCATCGGACTAGCGGGTAGCACCGGGGAGCTGTTTTTT.

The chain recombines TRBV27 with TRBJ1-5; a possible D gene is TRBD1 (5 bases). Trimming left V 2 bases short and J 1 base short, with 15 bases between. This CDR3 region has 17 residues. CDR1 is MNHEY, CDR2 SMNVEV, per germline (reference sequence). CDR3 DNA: TGTGCCAGCAGTTTAAACAGGCCCAAGGGGAGCAATCAGCCCCAGCATTTT. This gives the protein CASSLNRPKGSNQPQHF.

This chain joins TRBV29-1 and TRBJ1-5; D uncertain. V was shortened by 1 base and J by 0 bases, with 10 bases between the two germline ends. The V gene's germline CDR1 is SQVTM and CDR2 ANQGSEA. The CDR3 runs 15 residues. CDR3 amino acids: CSVEVSGDSNQPQHF. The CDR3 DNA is TGCAGCGTTGAAGTCTCCGGGGATAGCAATCAGCCCCAGCATTTT.

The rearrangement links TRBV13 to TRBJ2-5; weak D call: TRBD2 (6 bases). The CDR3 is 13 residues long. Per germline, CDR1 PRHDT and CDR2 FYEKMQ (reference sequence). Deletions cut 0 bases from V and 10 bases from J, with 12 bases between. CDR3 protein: CASSLGSEGNQYF. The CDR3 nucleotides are TGTGCCAGCAGCTTAGGATCGGAGGGGAACCAGTACTTC.

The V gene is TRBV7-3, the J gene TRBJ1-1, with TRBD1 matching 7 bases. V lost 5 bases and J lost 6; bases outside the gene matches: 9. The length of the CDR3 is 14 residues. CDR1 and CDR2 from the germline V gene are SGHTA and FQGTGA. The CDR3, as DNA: TGTGCCAGCAGCCCCCACGACAGGGCTGCTGAAGCTTTCTTT. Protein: CASSPHDRAAEAFF.

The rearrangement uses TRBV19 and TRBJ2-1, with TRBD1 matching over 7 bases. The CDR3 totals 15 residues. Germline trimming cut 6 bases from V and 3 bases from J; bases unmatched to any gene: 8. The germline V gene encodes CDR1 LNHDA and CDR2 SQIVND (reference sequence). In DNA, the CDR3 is TGTGCCAGTAGCCCGGCGGACAGGAGCTACAATGAGCAGTTCTTC. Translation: CASSPADRSYNEQFF.

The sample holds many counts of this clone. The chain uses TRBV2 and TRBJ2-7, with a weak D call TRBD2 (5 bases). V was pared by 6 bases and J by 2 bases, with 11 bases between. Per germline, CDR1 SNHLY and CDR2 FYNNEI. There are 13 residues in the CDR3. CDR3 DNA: TGTGCCAGCAGGGGAGACGGGGCCTACGAGCAGTACTTC. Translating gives CASRGDGAYEQYF.

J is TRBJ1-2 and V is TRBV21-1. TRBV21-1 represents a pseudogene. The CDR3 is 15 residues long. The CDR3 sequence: CASSKPLLFSDGYTF. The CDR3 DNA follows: TGTGCCAGCAGCAAACCACTACTATTCAGTGACGGCTACACCTTC.

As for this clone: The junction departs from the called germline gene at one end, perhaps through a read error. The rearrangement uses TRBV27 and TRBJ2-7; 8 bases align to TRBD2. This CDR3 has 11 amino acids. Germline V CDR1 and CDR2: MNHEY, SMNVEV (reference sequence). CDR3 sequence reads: CASSIGRDTYF. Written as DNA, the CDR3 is TGTGCCAGCAGTATCGGGAGGGACACTTATTTC.